A selection of T cell receptor beta chains follows, all from one sample in a study of cytomegalovirus exposure and HLA in healthy donors. Produced via immunoSEQ multiplex PCR; TCRdb's table is partial and in-frame only. This sample yields 95,000 to 150,000 clones, of which more than 60% are seen a single time; 4.1% belongs to the top ten. Sequences were obtained from PBMCs. Receptors were obtained from a middle-aged woman in good health and CMV-seronegative. CDR3s include the opening cysteine and the closing phenylalanine or tryptophan. D genes are given only for firm matches. Some rows have no size entry. The others give once, few or many, or a class for an expanded clone.

D gene	J gene	clone size	V gene	CDR3 protein	CDR3 DNA
.	TRBJ1-1	.	TRBV7-8	CASWFGGATMNTEAFF	TGTGCCAGTTGGTTCGGCGGAGCTACAATGAACACTGAAGCTTTCTTT
TRBD2	TRBJ2-1	.	TRBV5-1	CASSLAGTSGIGEQFF	TGCGCCAGCAGCTTGGCCGGGACTAGCGGGATTGGCGAGCAGTTCTTC
.	TRBJ1-1	.	TRBV11-3	CASSPGRGNTEAFF	TGTGCCAGCAGCCCCGGGAGGGGGAACACTGAAGCTTTCTTT
TRBD1	TRBJ2-7	.	TRBV9	CASSIDRGGYEQYF	TGTGCCAGCAGCATTGACAGGGGGGGCTACGAGCAGTACTTC
TRBD1	TRBJ2-7	.	TRBV7-8	CASSLTGGSLLSYEQYF	TGTGCCAGCAGCTTGACAGGGGGGTCATTACTCTCCTACGAGCAGTACTTC
TRBD2	TRBJ2-3	once	TRBV7-9	CASSPATSGGAADTQYF	TGTGCCAGCAGCCCTGCGACTAGCGGGGGGGCGGCAGATACGCAGTATTTT
.	TRBJ2-7	.	TRBV10-3	CAISESRTVQEQYF	TGTGCCATCAGTGAGTCTAGGACAGTACAAGAGCAGTACTTC
.	TRBJ2-7	few	TRBV29-1	CSVSVAYEQYF	TGCAGCGTTTCCGTAGCCTACGAGCAGTACTTC
.	TRBJ2-7	.	TRBV7-9	CASGGGVNEQYF	TGTGCCAGCGGAGGGGGGGTAAACGAGCAGTACTTC
.	TRBJ1-3	.	TRBV6-5	CASGSGTSSGNTIYF	TGTGCCAGCGGATCCGGGACAAGCTCTGGAAACACCATATATTTT
.	TRBJ2-5	few	TRBV9	CASSALGGTQYF	TGTGCCAGCAGCGCCTTGGGGGGGACCCAGTACTTC
TRBD1	TRBJ2-7	.	TRBV19	CASSSPDRGVYEQYF	TGTGCCAGTAGTTCGCCGGACAGGGGTGTCTACGAGCAGTACTTC
.	TRBJ1-1	.	TRBV11-2	CASSSQQGSNTEAFF	TGTGCCAGCAGCTCCCAGCAGGGATCGAACACTGAAGCTTTCTTT
TRBD2	TRBJ2-2	once	TRBV4-2	CASSQPQGLAGDNTGELFF	TGTGCCAGCAGCCAACCCCAGGGACTAGCGGGGGACAACACCGGGGAGCTGTTTTTT
TRBD2	TRBJ2-5	.	TRBV2	CATSSGGQETQYF	TGTGCCACATCTAGCGGGGGACAAGAGACCCAGTACTTC
.	TRBJ1-1	.	TRBV19	CASSIRGGYNTEAFF	TGTGCCAGTAGTATCAGAGGAGGTTATAACACTGAAGCTTTCTTT
.	TRBJ2-2	.	TRBV7-2	CASSLGGVSTGELFF	TGTGCCAGCAGCTTAGGCGGGGTCAGTACCGGGGAGCTGTTTTTT
TRBD1	TRBJ1-1	.	TRBV4-2	CASSVDRALNTEAFF	TGTGCCAGCAGCGTGGACAGGGCACTGAACACTGAAGCTTTCTTT
TRBD1	TRBJ1-2	medium-sized	TRBV27	CASTPSTGSYGYTF	TGTGCCAGCACCCCCTCGACAGGGAGCTATGGCTACACCTTC
TRBD1	TRBJ2-7	.	TRBV6-6	CASSKTGTGGSHEQYF	TGTGCCAGCAGTAAAACCGGGACAGGGGGCTCCCACGAGCAGTACTTC
TRBD1	TRBJ1-6	.	TRBV6-5	CASSYDTGGDSPLHF	TGTGCCAGCAGTTACGACACAGGGGGTGATTCACCCCTCCACTTT
TRBD1	TRBJ2-1	few	TRBV6-1	CASRSRDSSFNEQFF	TGTGCCAGCAGGAGCCGGGACAGCTCTTTCAATGAGCAGTTCTTC
TRBD1	TRBJ2-4	.	TRBV19	CASSIESASGTGRAKNIQYF	TGTGCCAGTAGTATAGAATCTGCCTCCGGGACAGGGAGAGCCAAAAACATTCAGTACTTC
.	TRBJ2-3	.	TRBV9	CASSPFTDTQYF	TGTGCCAGCAGCCCCTTCACAGATACGCAGTATTTT
.	TRBJ2-5	few	TRBV5-8	CASSPWSGGVSQETQYF	TGTGCCAGCAGCCCTTGGTCGGGGGGCGTTAGCCAAGAGACCCAGTACTTC